Described below is a single T cell receptor beta chain sequence and its context. No cognate antigen has been identified for it. No per-base quality is available; no much larger clone lies one base away. CDR1 and CDR2 are drawn from the germline V gene: MNHEY, SVGAGI. There are 13 amino acids in the CDR3, from cysteine to phenylalanine inclusive. CDR3 DNA is the only sequence kept; it has 39 bases, read in frame from the first base. A distance of 9 bases separates the germline ends of V and J, which lose 5 bases and 4 bases respectively. The record originates from a study of T cell responses to AZD1222 COVID-19 vaccine (dated by TCRdb to the early 2020s). In the study overall: AZD1222 recipients given second doses at about 4 weeks or at about 12 weeks were pooled, since spike-specific TCR depth and breadth were not found to differ between the two schedules. A total of just over 230 trial participants underwent TCR sequencing, of whom 207 had received two doses of AZD1222 and about 26 had received two doses of the MenACWY control vaccine. Trial participants were enrolled into age subgroups of 18-55, 56-69 and 70-plus years, which contained around 140, 26 and 57 TCR-sequenced participants, respectively. Findings and caveats that apply to the study as a whole: Conclusions about previously exposed vaccinees are limited, since just five or six AZD1222 recipients were seropositive for SARS-CoV-2 at baseline. Vaccine-associated CD4 TCRs spanned the whole spike protein, with dominant responses in regions 160-218 and 743-854. Most participants were white British and females outnumbered males, and the authors suggested that clonal diversity may have been underestimated. Reportedly, almost half of the unique spike-specific TCRs recognized epitopes lying outside the regions that are mutated in the B.1.351 and B.1.1.7 variants. No day 14 peak-response samples were available, so repertoires were characterized only after the peak T cell response. The 56-69-year group was small, and its depth increase did not reach significance, likely because of low power. Spike-specific TCR breadth and depth rose significantly after two AZD1222 doses compared with day 0 and with MenACWY recipients.

The CDR3 regions of human TCRbeta chains were analyzed by immunosequencing. The source study handled its data this way. TCRs in the repertoires were compared against a reference library of SARS-CoV-2-specific TCRs that had been generated with the MIRA antigen-specificity platform. Breadth was defined as the fraction of unique TCRs that were SARS-CoV-2-associated. Depth was defined as the fraction of total T cells that were SARS-CoV-2-associated. Using the MIRA data, each spike-specific TCR was mapped to the spike region that the TCR reacts to and placed in a CD4 or CD8 class. Log10-transformed breadth and depth values were compared by one-way ANOVA with Sidak's multiple comparisons tests. This immuneACCESS table, as held by TCRdb, lists in-frame sequences with V and J called but not all clones. Of the missing ones, under half trace to an unresolved V gene in checked studies; the others have no known cause. V, J and clone size derive from that table, while D and trimming were established from the DNA sequence. The table for this sample lists 80,000 to 90,000 clones; roughly 94% of them were counted only once. The ten largest make up approximately 5.6% of the sample.

The intended sense of this specimen's time point label: baseline before first vaccination. Vaccinee samples came from UK trials COV001 and COV002, including a single-blind randomized controlled phase 2/3 trial of AZD1222 (ChAdOx1 nCoV-19) in healthy adults. For TCRbeta chain sequencing, PBMC samples from trial participants were taken at day 0 and at day 28 after the second dose. The V and J genes are TRBV6-5 and TRBJ1-5; no confident D gene assignment can be made. The clonotype was recovered from an adult in good health. This sample comprised peripheral blood, obtained on day 0 of AZD1222 vaccination. The DNA sequence reads TGTGCCAGCAGTCCTCTGGAGAATCAGCCCCAGCATTTT. Its protein product is CASSPLENQPQHF.